This entry features one T cell receptor beta chain sequence. As yet, its antigen is unknown. Losses at the gene ends were 4 bases for V and 4 bases for J; bases not matched to a gene: 4. This CDR3 has 13 amino acids. CDR1 and CDR2 (germline): MGHRA, YSYEKL. The data derive from a study of cytomegalovirus exposure and HLA in healthy donors. Amplification used 60 Vbeta primers and 13 Jbeta primers. Repertoires were generated with immunoSEQ multiplex PCR, while TCRdb's copy carries only in-frame clones and drops some. The repertoire holds 140,000 or so clones, roughly 72% seen once, with over 2% in the top ten. Study conclusions and caveats: A later analysis reportedly found that, within productive TCRs, an Asian-associated ancestry cluster had fewer N-insertions than the mean observed across the approximately 700 donors. TCR beta V- and J-gene trimming, according to a later analysis, was linked to a missense DCLRE1C variant.

Unrecorded immune exposure was likely among donors, who were nominally healthy when sampled. The sequencing sample was made of PBMCs. This chain uses TRBV4-1 with TRBJ2-7; the match to TRBD1 covers 7 bases. The sequence was collected from a man aged 35-49 years in good health and CMV-seronegative. As DNA, the CDR3 is TGCGCCAGCAGCCGGGCAGGGGGATACGAGCAGTACTTC. It codes for CASSRAGGYEQYF.